This is a list of T cell receptor beta chains from one sample in a study of long-term antiretroviral therapy in people with HIV. Assay used: immunoSEQ multiplex PCR; TCRdb lists only in-frame clones, some missing. Seen here are about 36,000 clones, 75% to 85% observed once, and the top ten hold about 6%. This specimen was unsorted PBMCs, taken 3.4 years after starting antiretroviral therapy. The receptor set was obtained from a man aged 25 to 40 with HIV. CDR3s include the opening cysteine and the closing phenylalanine or tryptophan. Fields, in order: V gene, J gene, D gene, clone size, CDR3 length, CDR3 DNA, CDR3 protein. D genes are given only for firm matches. Some rows have no size entry. The others give once, few or many, or a class for an expanded clone.

v_call: TRBV6-6
j_call: TRBJ1-5
d_call: .
clone_size: .
cdr3_length: 15
cdr3_nt: TGTGCCAGCAGTTACGGGGGGTCCGACAATCAGCCCCAGCATTTT
cdr3_aa: CASSYGGSDNQPQHF

v_call: TRBV9
j_call: TRBJ1-2
d_call: TRBD1
clone_size: .
cdr3_length: 15
cdr3_nt: TGTGCCAGCAGCGTAAACCAACAGGGGAACTATGGCTACACCTTC
cdr3_aa: CASSVNQQGNYGYTF

v_call: TRBV27
j_call: TRBJ1-4
d_call: .
clone_size: .
cdr3_length: 15
cdr3_nt: TGTGCCAGCAGTTTAAGGGCAGGGTCACATGAAAAACTGTTTTTT
cdr3_aa: CASSLRAGSHEKLFF

v_call: TRBV7-2
j_call: TRBJ2-3
d_call: TRBD1
clone_size: few
cdr3_length: 14
cdr3_nt: TGTGCCAGCAGCTTAGCGACAGGGTCAGATACGCAGTATTTT
cdr3_aa: CASSLATGSDTQYF

v_call: TRBV11-2
j_call: TRBJ2-2
d_call: .
clone_size: .
cdr3_length: 14
cdr3_nt: TGTGCCAGCAGCGACCGACAAGGCAACGGGGAGCTGTTTTTT
cdr3_aa: CASSDRQGNGELFF

v_call: TRBV5-1
j_call: TRBJ2-6
d_call: .
clone_size: .
cdr3_length: 15
cdr3_nt: TGCGCCAGCAGCTTTGCTGGCTCTGGGGCCAACGTCCTGACTTTC
cdr3_aa: CASSFAGSGANVLTF

v_call: TRBV29-1
j_call: TRBJ1-5
d_call: .
clone_size: .
cdr3_length: 15
cdr3_nt: TGCAGCGTTGAAGTGGGAGAGGGGGGCAATCAGCCCCAGCATTTT
cdr3_aa: CSVEVGEGGNQPQHF

v_call: TRBV10-3
j_call: TRBJ2-7
d_call: .
clone_size: .
cdr3_length: 14
cdr3_nt: TGTGCCATCAGTGTGGAGCGGAGCTCCTACGAGCAGTACTTC
cdr3_aa: CAISVERSSYEQYF

v_call: TRBV9
j_call: TRBJ2-7
d_call: TRBD2
clone_size: .
cdr3_length: 17
cdr3_nt: TGTGCCAGCAGCCCTAACCTCATCTCTAGCGGAGCCTACGAGCAGTACTTC
cdr3_aa: CASSPNLISSGAYEQYF

v_call: TRBV25-1
j_call: TRBJ2-7
d_call: .
clone_size: .
cdr3_length: 15
cdr3_nt: TGTGCCAGCAGCGCCCGGGACCGCGTACCCTACGAGCAGTACTTC
cdr3_aa: CASSARDRVPYEQYF

v_call: TRBV11-2
j_call: TRBJ2-2
d_call: TRBD2
clone_size: .
cdr3_length: 15
cdr3_nt: TGTGCCAGCAGCTTACTAGCGGGGGGTACCGGGGAGCTGTTTTTT
cdr3_aa: CASSLLAGGTGELFF

v_call: TRBV28
j_call: TRBJ2-6
d_call: .
clone_size: .
cdr3_length: 14
cdr3_nt: TGTGCCAGCAGTTTCCAGTCTGGGGCCAACGTCCTGACTTTC
cdr3_aa: CASSFQSGANVLTF

v_call: TRBV9
j_call: TRBJ1-3
d_call: .
clone_size: .
cdr3_length: 16
cdr3_nt: TGTGCCAGCAGCCCCGACCCCAGGGGTGCTGGAAACACCATATATTTT
cdr3_aa: CASSPDPRGAGNTIYF

v_call: TRBV7-9
j_call: TRBJ2-1
d_call: TRBD2
clone_size: .
cdr3_length: 18
cdr3_nt: TGTGCCAGCAGCTTAGGGCTAGCGGGAGCCCACTTCTACAATGAGCAGTTCTTC
cdr3_aa: CASSLGLAGAHFYNEQFF

v_call: TRBV14
j_call: TRBJ2-1
d_call: .
clone_size: .
cdr3_length: 16
cdr3_nt: TGTGCCAGCAGCCAAGACAAGGGGATCGCCTACAATGAGCAGTTCTTC
cdr3_aa: CASSQDKGIAYNEQFF

v_call: TRBV7-8
j_call: TRBJ2-1
d_call: .
clone_size: .
cdr3_length: 15
cdr3_nt: TGTGCCAGCAGCTTAGAAAGAAGCTCCTACAATGAGCAGTTCTTC
cdr3_aa: CASSLERSSYNEQFF

v_call: TRBV6-1
j_call: TRBJ2-7
d_call: TRBD2
clone_size: .
cdr3_length: 16
cdr3_nt: TGTGCCAGCAGTGTGGGACTAGCGGATAGCTCCTACGAGCAGTACTTC
cdr3_aa: CASSVGLADSSYEQYF

v_call: TRBV14
j_call: TRBJ2-7
d_call: .
clone_size: .
cdr3_length: 15
cdr3_nt: TGTGCCAGCAGCCAAATATGGACAGCGTCCTACGAGCAGTACTTC
cdr3_aa: CASSQIWTASYEQYF

v_call: TRBV5-1
j_call: TRBJ2-7
d_call: TRBD2
clone_size: .
cdr3_length: 16
cdr3_nt: TGCGCCAGCAGCGGCAAAGGGACTACGAGCTCCTACGAGCAGTACTTC
cdr3_aa: CASSGKGTTSSYEQYF

v_call: TRBV2
j_call: TRBJ2-3
d_call: TRBD1
clone_size: .
cdr3_length: 17
cdr3_nt: TGTGCCAGCAGCTCCGGGACAGGGGCTTCGGGCACAGATACGCAGTATTTT
cdr3_aa: CASSSGTGASGTDTQYF

v_call: TRBV19
j_call: TRBJ2-2
d_call: .
clone_size: .
cdr3_length: 12
cdr3_nt: TGTGCCAGTAGATTCCTCACCGGGGAGCTGTTTTTT
cdr3_aa: CASRFLTGELFF

v_call: TRBV29-1
j_call: TRBJ2-3
d_call: .
clone_size: .
cdr3_length: 15
cdr3_nt: TGCAGCGTTTTGGGAGAGACTGGTAGCACAGATACGCAGTATTTT
cdr3_aa: CSVLGETGSTDTQYF

v_call: TRBV7-2
j_call: TRBJ2-3
d_call: TRBD2
clone_size: .
cdr3_length: 16
cdr3_nt: TGTGCCAGCAGGAAGGGACTAGCGGGAGGAACAGATACGCAGTATTTT
cdr3_aa: CASRKGLAGGTDTQYF

v_call: TRBV23-1
j_call: TRBJ2-7
d_call: .
clone_size: .
cdr3_length: 16
cdr3_nt: TGCGCCAGCAGTCAATTTGCGACAGGAAGCTCCTACGAGCAGTACTTC
cdr3_aa: CASSQFATGSSYEQYF

v_call: TRBV14
j_call: TRBJ2-7
d_call: .
clone_size: .
cdr3_length: 14
cdr3_nt: TGTGCCAGCAGCCAAGATGTGGTCTCCTACGAGCAGTACTTC
cdr3_aa: CASSQDVVSYEQYF

v_call: TRBV12-5
j_call: TRBJ1-1
d_call: TRBD1
clone_size: .
cdr3_length: 15
cdr3_nt: TGTGCTAGTGGCCCCCGGACAGGGAGTAGCACTGAAGCTTTCTTT
cdr3_aa: CASGPRTGSSTEAFF

v_call: TRBV5-6
j_call: TRBJ1-2
d_call: TRBD1
clone_size: once
cdr3_length: 18
cdr3_nt: TGTGCCAGCAGCCCTCTGGGACAGGGTCCCTTGAGTCGAGGAGGCTACACCTTC
cdr3_aa: CASSPLGQGPLSRGGYTF

v_call: TRBV7-2
j_call: TRBJ2-3
d_call: .
clone_size: .
cdr3_length: 15
cdr3_nt: TGTGCCAGCAGCATTGACAGTGGTGGCACAGATACGCAGTATTTT
cdr3_aa: CASSIDSGGTDTQYF

v_call: TRBV10-3
j_call: TRBJ1-2
d_call: TRBD1
clone_size: .
cdr3_length: 15
cdr3_nt: TGTGCCATCAGTGACCCGGGACAGGGGATTAATGGCTACACCTTC
cdr3_aa: CAISDPGQGINGYTF

v_call: TRBV7-2
j_call: TRBJ2-2
d_call: TRBD2
clone_size: .
cdr3_length: 16
cdr3_nt: TGTGCCAGCAGCTTATTCACTAGCGGGAGCACCGGGGAGCTGTTTTTT
cdr3_aa: CASSLFTSGSTGELFF

v_call: TRBV18
j_call: TRBJ1-5
d_call: .
clone_size: .
cdr3_length: 14
cdr3_nt: TGTGCCAGCTCCCCTTACAGGTATGGTCAGCCCCAGCATTTT
cdr3_aa: CASSPYRYGQPQHF

v_call: TRBV30
j_call: TRBJ2-3
d_call: TRBD2
clone_size: once
cdr3_length: 15
cdr3_nt: TGTGCCTGGAGTTGGACTAGCGGGAGCACAGATACGCAGTATTTT
cdr3_aa: CAWSWTSGSTDTQYF

v_call: TRBV23-1
j_call: TRBJ1-5
d_call: .
clone_size: .
cdr3_length: 15
cdr3_nt: TGCGCCAGCACACCTGGAGGGGGTCGGGAACAGCCCCAGCATTTT
cdr3_aa: CASTPGGGREQPQHF

v_call: TRBV27
j_call: TRBJ1-6
d_call: .
clone_size: .
cdr3_length: 12
cdr3_nt: TGTGCCAGCGGCCGACCCAATTCACCCCTCCACTTT
cdr3_aa: CASGRPNSPLHF

v_call: TRBV4-3
j_call: TRBJ2-7
d_call: TRBD1
clone_size: .
cdr3_length: 16
cdr3_nt: TGCGCCAGCAGCCAAGATGACAGGGTAGGTCGACGCGAGCAGTACTTC
cdr3_aa: CASSQDDRVGRREQYF

v_call: TRBV2
j_call: TRBJ2-2
d_call: .
clone_size: .
cdr3_length: 15
cdr3_nt: TGTGCCAGCAGTGAAGCGGTGAGGAGAACCGGGGAGCTGTTTTTT
cdr3_aa: CASSEAVRRTGELFF

v_call: TRBV11-2
j_call: TRBJ1-2
d_call: .
clone_size: .
cdr3_length: 15
cdr3_nt: TGTGCCAGCAGCTTAGGCGTGGCTCCTAACTATGGCTACACCTTC
cdr3_aa: CASSLGVAPNYGYTF

v_call: TRBV5-1
j_call: TRBJ1-3
d_call: .
clone_size: .
cdr3_length: 14
cdr3_nt: TGCGCCAGCAGCCTTGCTACAGCTGGAAACACCATATATTTT
cdr3_aa: CASSLATAGNTIYF

v_call: TRBV19
j_call: TRBJ1-5
d_call: TRBD1
clone_size: .
cdr3_length: 14
cdr3_nt: TGTGCCAGTACCCTGGGGACAGGGATTCAGCCCCAGCATTTT
cdr3_aa: CASTLGTGIQPQHF

v_call: TRBV13
j_call: TRBJ2-3
d_call: TRBD2
clone_size: .
cdr3_length: 15
cdr3_nt: TGTGCCAGCAGCTTATTAGCGGGGCGCCCAGATACGCAGTATTTT
cdr3_aa: CASSLLAGRPDTQYF

v_call: TRBV5-1
j_call: TRBJ1-1
d_call: .
clone_size: .
cdr3_length: 15
cdr3_nt: TGCGCCAGCAGCTTACAAGGGCAGGGGAACACTGAAGCTTTCTTT
cdr3_aa: CASSLQGQGNTEAFF

v_call: TRBV5-1
j_call: TRBJ2-7
d_call: .
clone_size: .
cdr3_length: 13
cdr3_nt: TGCGCCAGCAGCTTGATCAGGGTGGGCGAGCAGTACTTC
cdr3_aa: CASSLIRVGEQYF

v_call: TRBV6-6
j_call: TRBJ2-7
d_call: TRBD1
clone_size: .
cdr3_length: 14
cdr3_nt: TGTGCCAGCAGTCCACAGGGGGCACCCGTCGAGCAGTACTTC
cdr3_aa: CASSPQGAPVEQYF

v_call: TRBV19
j_call: TRBJ1-5
d_call: .
clone_size: .
cdr3_length: 12
cdr3_nt: TGTGGGACGGGACAAATCAATCAGCCCCAGCATTTT
cdr3_aa: CGTGQINQPQHF

v_call: TRBV9
j_call: TRBJ2-5
d_call: TRBD2
clone_size: .
cdr3_length: 17
cdr3_nt: TGTGCCAGCAGCGTAGACGGGGGGGCGGGCATCCAAGAGACCCAGTACTTC
cdr3_aa: CASSVDGGAGIQETQYF

v_call: TRBV27
j_call: TRBJ2-1
d_call: .
clone_size: .
cdr3_length: 16
cdr3_nt: TGTGCCAGCAGCCCTGGGCTCTTTAGCTCCTACAATGAGCAGTTCTTC
cdr3_aa: CASSPGLFSSYNEQFF

v_call: TRBV6-5
j_call: TRBJ2-7
d_call: .
clone_size: .
cdr3_length: 14
cdr3_nt: TGTGCCAGCAGTTCCCGGGACTCCTCCTACGAGCAGTACTTC
cdr3_aa: CASSSRDSSYEQYF

v_call: TRBV28
j_call: TRBJ1-1
d_call: .
clone_size: .
cdr3_length: 9
cdr3_nt: TGTGCCAGCACCCGCCATGGATTCTTT
cdr3_aa: CASTRHGFF

v_call: TRBV28
j_call: TRBJ2-3
d_call: .
clone_size: .
cdr3_length: 13
cdr3_nt: TGTGCCAGCAGTTTAGCGGGCCGTGATACGCAGTATTTT
cdr3_aa: CASSLAGRDTQYF

v_call: TRBV29-1
j_call: TRBJ2-7
d_call: TRBD2
clone_size: .
cdr3_length: 14
cdr3_nt: TGCAGCATCCGCGGGGGGGCGCTTAGCTACGAGCAGTACTTC
cdr3_aa: CSIRGGALSYEQYF

v_call: TRBV30
j_call: TRBJ1-4
d_call: .
clone_size: .
cdr3_length: 14
cdr3_nt: TGTGCCTGGAGTGTACGGCGGGAGGAGGGGAAACTGTTTTTT
cdr3_aa: CAWSVRREEGKLFF

v_call: TRBV9
j_call: TRBJ1-2
d_call: .
clone_size: .
cdr3_length: 15
cdr3_nt: TGTGCCAGCAGCGTACGATCCTTCGGAGGGGATGGCTACACCTTC
cdr3_aa: CASSVRSFGGDGYTF

v_call: TRBV18
j_call: TRBJ2-5
d_call: .
clone_size: .
cdr3_length: 13
cdr3_nt: TGTGCCAGCTCACAAGGGGTTAAAGAGACCCAGTACTTC
cdr3_aa: CASSQGVKETQYF

v_call: TRBV7-7
j_call: TRBJ2-5
d_call: TRBD2
clone_size: .
cdr3_length: 15
cdr3_nt: TGTGCTAGCAGCCCTAGCGGGAGCTTCGGCGAGACCCAGTACTTC
cdr3_aa: CASSPSGSFGETQYF

v_call: TRBV20-1
j_call: TRBJ2-1
d_call: .
clone_size: .
cdr3_length: 11
cdr3_nt: TGCAGTGGAGACGGCTACAATGAGCAGTTCTTC
cdr3_aa: CSGDGYNEQFF

v_call: TRBV6-6
j_call: TRBJ1-1
d_call: .
clone_size: .
cdr3_length: 13
cdr3_nt: TGTGCCAGCAGTTCTCGGGGGAGTCTTGAAGCTTTCTTT
cdr3_aa: CASSSRGSLEAFF

v_call: TRBV15
j_call: TRBJ2-1
d_call: TRBD2
clone_size: .
cdr3_length: 18
cdr3_nt: TGTGCCACCAGCAGCCAAAGATTACCGGGACTAGCGGGACCACCTTCCCTCTTC
cdr3_aa: CATSSQRLPGLAGPPSLF

v_call: TRBV7-9
j_call: TRBJ2-7
d_call: .
clone_size: .
cdr3_length: 16
cdr3_nt: TGTGCCAGCAGCTCATTCGCGGGGCAGGGGCGCTACGAGCAGTACTTC
cdr3_aa: CASSSFAGQGRYEQYF

v_call: TRBV4-1
j_call: TRBJ2-5
d_call: .
clone_size: .
cdr3_length: 15
cdr3_nt: TGCGCCAGCAGCCAAGAGACGGCCCCTCAAGAGACCCAGTACTTC
cdr3_aa: CASSQETAPQETQYF